One sample yielded the 24 T cell receptor beta chains listed below, sequenced in a study of T cells in Graves' hyperthyroidism and ophthalmopathy. Amplified TCR beta CDR3 regions came from RNA transcripts. HTBI primers were employed in a first-round RT-PCR of the TCR CDR3. TCRdb called the multiplex PCR reads again in MiXCR, with one record for every CDR3 protein. In the table there are roughly 500,000 distinct CDR3 sequences, just over 45% of which are singletons. Sequenced input: peripheral blood or thyroid tissue (not recorded which). Every receptor here comes from an adult woman with Graves' disease, either hyperthyroidism or ophthalmopathy (not recorded which).

This clonotype was detected many times. The chain couples TRBV15 to TRBJ1-5, with a possible D match to TRBD1 (6 bases). Germline V gene data show CDR1 as LNHNV and CDR2 as YYDKDF (reference sequence). The ends were cut back, 1 base at V and 3 bases at J, with 13 bases in the middle. The CDR3 is 16 amino acids. CDR3 nucleotide sequence: TGTGCCACCAGCAGAGGATCGGGACACCACAATCAGCCCCAGCATTTT. It codes for CATSRGSGHHNQPQHF.

About this clonotype: A much larger clone differs by one base, so this may be a read error. The chain is built from TRBV7-8 and TRBJ1-1; D gene unclear. This CDR3 comprises 14 residues. Trimming cost V 1 base and J 1 base, with 7 bases left between them. Germline lookup yields CDR1 SGHVS and CDR2 FQNEAQ. CDR3 sequence reads: CASSLVWGNTEAFF. CDR3 DNA: TGTGCCAGCAGCTTAGTTTGGGGGAACACTGAAGCTTTCTTT.

This clonotype was recorded many times. V usage is TRBV27 and J usage is TRBJ1-5; D is possibly TRBD1 (6 bases). CDR1 is MNHEY and CDR2 is SMNVEV in the germline V gene (reference sequence). V dropped 8 bases and J dropped 4 bases, with 15 bases sitting between them. This CDR3 has 14 amino acids. The CDR3 region is CASAPGRGNQPQHF. CDR3 sequence (DNA): TGTGCCAGCGCCCCGGGCAGGGGAAATCAGCCCCAGCATTTT.

The chain uses TRBV14 and TRBJ2-1, with D hard to call. V lost 4 bases and J 9 bases, leaving 13 bases between the germline ends. CDR3 size: 13 residues. CDR1 is SGHDN and CDR2 is FVKESK in the germline V gene. The CDR3 sequence is CASSLVRTSEQFF. DNA for the CDR3: TGTGCCAGCAGCCTTGTGAGAACGAGTGAGCAGTTCTTC.

The V and J genes are TRBV10-3 and TRBJ1-2, with a possible D match to TRBD1 (5 bases). This CDR3 is 15 amino acids long. The V gene's germline CDR1 is ENHRY and CDR2 SYGVKD. Trimming took 3 bases from V and 3 from J, leaving 14 bases between them. As DNA, the CDR3 is TGTGCCATCAGTGAAACATTCAGGGCGTACTATGGCTACACCTTC. As protein: CAISETFRAYYGYTF.

This clonotype turned up a few times. The chain joins TRBV27 to TRBJ1-2; TRBD1 agrees at 7 bases. The germline CDR1 and CDR2 sequences are MNHEY and SMNVEV (reference sequence). With 2 bases clipped from V and 4 bases from J, the junction kept 19 bases outside the gene matches. This CDR3 is 19 amino acids long. This CDR3 reads CASSLRILLPGQSLYGYTF. The CDR3 DNA sequence: TGTGCCAGCAGTTTACGAATTCTCTTACCGGGACAGAGCCTCTATGGCTACACCTTC.

J is TRBJ2-2 and V is TRBV6-5; either TRBD1 or TRBD2 may fit D (7 bases each). V was trimmed by 4 bases and J by 4 bases, leaving 13 bases between them. Germline V lookup: CDR1 MNHEY, CDR2 SVGAGI. CDR3 length: 15 amino acids. The chain's CDR3 is CASSCRGRVTGELFF. DNA of the CDR3: TGTGCCAGCAGTTGCAGGGGGAGGGTCACCGGGGAGCTGTTTTTT.

This clonotype came up a few times. This chain uses TRBV29-1 with TRBJ1-5; 7 bases are shared with TRBD1. Germline V gene lookup returns CDR1 SQVTM and CDR2 ANQGSEA. The CDR3 length is 12 residues. Trimming cost V 7 bases and J 3 bases; bases outside gene matches: 3. The CDR3 region has the DNA TGCAGCGCGGGACAGCCCAATCAGCCCCAGCATTTT. Protein sequence: CSAGQPNQPQHF.

This clonotype was found many times. The J gene is TRBJ2-7, the V gene TRBV5-6, with D tentatively TRBD2 (6 bases). Trimming left V 2 bases short and J 1 base short, with 13 bases between. CDR1 and CDR2 from the germline V gene are SGHDT and YYEEEE. The CDR3 runs 15 residues. The CDR3 loop is CASSFPLTSSYEQYF. CDR3 DNA: TGTGCCAGCAGCTTTCCGTTGACTAGTTCCTACGAGCAGTACTTC.

This clonotype was picked up many times. The V gene is TRBV19, the J gene TRBJ1-4; D is ambiguous. Germline CDR1 and CDR2: LNHDA and SQIVND (reference sequence). Trimming shortened V by 7 bases and J by 4 bases, and 10 bases separated the two germline ends. CDR3 length equals 13 residues. DNA for the CDR3: TGTGCCAGTAAACGGCCGAGTAATGAAAAACTGTTTTTT. This gives the protein CASKRPSNEKLFF.

The rearrangement links TRBV18 to TRBJ1-5; D is perhaps TRBD1 (5 bases). CDR1 and CDR2 from the germline V gene are KGHSH and LQKENI. The CDR3 has 14 residues. Trimming left V 5 bases short and J 5 bases short, with 13 bases between. CDR3 region: CASSSEQDDQPQHF. DNA of the CDR3: TGTGCCAGCTCAAGTGAACAGGATGATCAGCCCCAGCATTTT. Using reference TRBV18 and TRBJ1-5 for the parts outside the CDR3, the full variable domain is NAGVMQNPRHLVRRRGQEARLRCSPMKGHSHVYWYRQLPEEGLKFMVYLQKENIIDESGMPKERFSAEFPKEGPSILRIQQVVRGDSAAYFCASSSEQDDQPQHFGDGTRLSIL.

This clonotype has at least ten counts. The chain has TRBV19 and TRBJ2-5; 8 positions match TRBD1. J was trimmed by 4 bases and V by 6 bases; bases with no gene match: 7. This CDR3 is built from 14 residues. The germline V gene has CDR1 LNHDA and CDR2 SQIVND (reference sequence). This chain's CDR3 is CASSLRTGRETQYF. The CDR3, as DNA: TGTGCCAGTAGCCTTCGGACAGGGCGAGAGACCCAGTACTTC.

In its sample, this clonotype was seen once. This chain uses TRBV29-1 with TRBJ2-7, with 8 bases aligning to TRBD1. CDR1 is SQVTM, CDR2 ANQGSEA, per germline. The V and J ends lost 1 base and 2 bases, in that order; junction bases with no gene match: 7. The CDR3 consists of 15 residues. The CDR3 sequence: CSVEGTGNSPYEQYF. CDR3 nucleotide sequence: TGCAGCGTTGAAGGGACAGGGAATAGCCCCTACGAGCAGTACTTC.

This clonotype has ten or more counts. This sequence joins TRBV7-8 and TRBJ2-7, with 14 bases identical to TRBD2. This CDR3 is built from 17 residues. CDR1 SGHVS and CDR2 FQNEAQ come from the germline V gene. V was clipped by 1 base and J by 0 bases; unmatched bases: 2. The CDR3, as DNA: TGTGCCAGCAGCTTAGGGACTAGCGGGAGGACCTCCTACGAGCAGTACTTC. The encoded protein is CASSLGTSGRTSYEQYF. The variable domain in full, with the rest retrieved from reference TRBV7-8 and TRBJ2-7, is GAGVSQSPRYKVAKRGQDVALRCDPISGHVSLFWYQQALGQGPEFLTYFQNEAQLDKSGLPSDRFFAERPEGSVSTLKIQRTQQEDSAVYLCASSLGTSGRTSYEQYFGPGTRLTVT.

To note about this clonotype: One end of the junction fails to match germline, which may point to a read error. This chain joins TRBV7-3 and TRBJ2-2, with 7 bases aligning to TRBD2. Per the germline V gene, CDR1 is SGHTA and CDR2 is FQGTGA. CDR3 length: 13 residues. The CDR3 spells CASRLATTGELPF. The CDR3 nucleotides read TGTGCCAGCCGACTAGCTACCACCGGGGAGCTGCCTTTT.

The rearrangement uses TRBV20-1 and TRBJ2-7, with 10 bases that match TRBD1. This CDR3 has 14 residues. In germline, CDR1 is DFQATT, CDR2 SNEGSKA (reference sequence). Unmatched junction bases numbered 5, after V lost 3 bases and J lost 3 bases. CDR3 sequence reads: CSARIRDRGYEQYF. The CDR3 DNA reads TGCAGTGCTAGGATCCGGGACAGGGGCTACGAGCAGTACTTC.

The chain recombines TRBV10-3 with TRBJ1-1; possibly TRBD1 for D (5 bases). Trimming shortened V by 8 bases and J by 11 bases, and 24 bases separated the two germline ends. There are 14 residues in the CDR3. Germline CDR1 is ENHRY and CDR2 is SYGVKD. CDR3 DNA sequence: TGTGCCATCGATGCTGGGGCCACCTCAGAGCTGGCTTTCTTT. This codes for CAIDAGATSELAFF.

This clonotype occurred many times. The V and J genes are TRBV19 and TRBJ1-5; D is unresolved. The V gene lost 0 bases and the J gene lost 0 bases, with 12 bases spanning the gap. The CDR3 runs 17 residues. Germline values: CDR1 LNHDA, CDR2 SQIVND (reference sequence). CDR3 residues: CASSIEGISYSNQPQHF. In DNA form, the CDR3 reads TGTGCCAGTAGTATAGAAGGGATCTCTTATAGCAATCAGCCCCAGCATTTT. The whole variable domain, remainder taken from reference TRBV19 and TRBJ1-5, is DGGITQSPKYLFRKEGQNVTLSCEQNLNHDAMYWYRQDPGQGLRLIYYSQIVNDFQKGDIAEGYSVSREKKESFPLTVTSAQKNPTAFYLCASSIEGISYSNQPQHFGDGTRLSIL.

This clonotype was counted many times. The chain couples TRBV6-5 to TRBJ2-7; no firm D call. Germline lookup yields CDR1 MNHEY and CDR2 SVGAGI. CDR3 size: 16 residues. V was clipped by 0 bases and J by 0 bases, with 12 bases between them. The CDR3, as DNA: TGTGCCAGCAGTTACTCGTGGACCTTGAGCTCCTACGAGCAGTACTTC. Residues: CASSYSWTLSSYEQYF.

As to this clonotype: No conserved phenylalanine or tryptophan is present at the end of the CDR3, so a read error is the likely explanation. The DNA is left out, because the CDR3 cannot be placed on it with certainty; the CDR3 is given as TCRdb lists it. The V gene is TRBV5-1, the J gene TRBJ1-4. The CDR3 has 9 amino acids, counting both end residues. Germline V CDR1 and CDR2: SGHRS, YFSETQ. The CDR3: CASSLAQGD.

The chain is built from TRBV14 and TRBJ1-6; D is uncertain. The CDR3 spans 13 residues. The V and J ends lost 0 bases and 10 bases respectively, with 7 bases between them. CDR1 SGHDN and CDR2 FVKESK come from the germline V gene. The DNA for the CDR3 is TGTGCCAGCAGCCAAGATCGAGGATCACCCCTCCACTTT. Translating it yields CASSQDRGSPLHF.

This chain connects TRBV7-9 to TRBJ2-7; D might be TRBD1 (6 bases). Deletions cut 5 bases from V and 2 bases from J, with 13 bases between. The CDR3 totals 14 residues. The germline CDR1 and CDR2 sequences are SEHNR and FQNEAQ (reference sequence). CDR3 sequence: CASSRNRVTYEQYF. DNA of the CDR3: TGTGCCAGCAGCCGCAACAGGGTAACCTACGAGCAGTACTTC. Looking up the rest from reference TRBV7-9 and TRBJ2-7 gives the full variable domain: DTGVSQNPRHKITKRGQNVTFRCDPISEHNRLYWYRQTLGQGPEFLTYFQNEAQLEKSRLLSDRFSAERPKGSFSTLEIQRTEQGDSAMYLCASSRNRVTYEQYFGPGTRLTVT.

The genes are TRBV2 and TRBJ1-1; D is possibly TRBD1 (6 bases). Germline values: CDR1 SNHLY, CDR2 FYNNEI. Between the trimmed V and J ends, which lost 6 bases and 7 bases, there was a span of 9 bases. This CDR3 has 11 amino acids. The CDR3 bases are TGTGCCAGCAGAGGACAGTTTGAAGCTTTCTTT. Protein product: CASRGQFEAFF.

The rearrangement links TRBV5-1 to TRBJ1-2, with 8 positions matching TRBD1. This CDR3 spans 13 amino acids. Germline assignment: CDR1 SGHRS and CDR2 YFSETQ. The V and J ends lost 4 bases and 8 bases, in that order; junction bases with no gene match: 7. The CDR3 sequence is CASSTGTGLGYTF. DNA for the CDR3: TGCGCCAGCAGCACCGGGACAGGTCTGGGCTACACCTTC. Variable domain in full (rest from reference TRBV5-1 and TRBJ1-2): KAGVTQTPRYLIKTRGQQVTLSCSPISGHRSVSWYQQTPGQGLQFLFEYFSETQRNKGNFPGRFSGRQFSNSRSEMNVSTLELGDSALYLCASSTGTGLGYTFGSGTRLTVV.